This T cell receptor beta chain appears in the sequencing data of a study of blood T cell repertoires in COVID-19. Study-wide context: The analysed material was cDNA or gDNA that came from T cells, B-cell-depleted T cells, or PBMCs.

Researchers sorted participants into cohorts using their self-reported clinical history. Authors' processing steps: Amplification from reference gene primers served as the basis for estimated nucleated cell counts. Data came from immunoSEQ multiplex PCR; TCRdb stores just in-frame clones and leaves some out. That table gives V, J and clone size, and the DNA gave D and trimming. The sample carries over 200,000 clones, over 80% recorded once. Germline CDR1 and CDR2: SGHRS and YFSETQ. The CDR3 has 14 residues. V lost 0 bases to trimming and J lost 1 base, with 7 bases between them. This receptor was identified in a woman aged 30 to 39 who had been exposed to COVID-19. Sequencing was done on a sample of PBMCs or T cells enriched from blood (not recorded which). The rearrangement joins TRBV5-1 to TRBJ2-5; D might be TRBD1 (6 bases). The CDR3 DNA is TGCGCCAGCAGCTTGGGACAGGCCCAAGAGACCCAGTACTTC. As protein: CASSLGQAQETQYF.